The 15 T cell receptor beta chains below all came from one sample that was sequenced in a study of cytomegalovirus exposure and HLA in healthy donors. This table comes from immunoSEQ multiplex PCR, and its TCRdb copy is limited to in-frame clones, with some not included. Here the sample spans 150,000 to 200,000 clones, around nine tenths being singletons. Sequences were obtained from PBMCs. The receptors shown here come from a young man in good health and CMV-seropositive.

This chain joins TRBV6-1 and TRBJ2-7; TRBD1 agrees at 8 bases. CDR3 length equals 15 residues. CDR1 is MNHNS, CDR2 SASEGT, per germline. J lost 4 bases, V lost 3 bases, and 8 bases had no gene match. The DNA of the CDR3 is TGTGCCAGCAGTGACTTTTCAGGGGGCGTATACGAGCAGTACTTC. Protein: CASSDFSGGVYEQYF.

This clone appeared a few times. The chain couples TRBV29-1 to TRBJ2-3, with D possibly being TRBD1 (6 bases). Trimming removed 3 bases from V and 9 bases from J, with 13 bases in between. CDR1 SQVTM and CDR2 ANQGSEA come from the germline V gene. This CDR3 has 12 amino acids. The CDR3 region is CSVDSQGETQYF. The CDR3 coding sequence is TGCAGCGTTGATTCACAGGGCGAAACGCAGTATTTT.

V usage is TRBV5-5 and J usage is TRBJ2-6; possible D gene TRBD1, 6 bases. Germline V gives CDR1 SGHKS, CDR2 YYEKEE (reference sequence). V gave up 4 bases and J gave up 0 bases, with 14 bases separating them. The CDR3 runs to 17 residues. This CDR3 reads CASSAGTGTSGANVLTF. For the CDR3, the DNA is TGTGCCAGCAGCGCCGGTACAGGGACCTCTGGGGCCAACGTCCTGACTTTC.

J is TRBJ2-7 and V is TRBV6-5; 7 bases map to TRBD1. The CDR3 spans 14 residues. From germline, CDR1 is MNHEY and CDR2 SVGAGI. Trimming cost V 5 bases and J 5 bases; bases outside gene matches: 9. The CDR3 region is CASSPDRDRHEQYF. The CDR3 DNA follows: TGTGCCAGCAGTCCCGACAGGGATCGGCACGAGCAGTACTTC.

This chain uses TRBV5-4 with TRBJ2-7, with TRBD2 as a possible D gene (6 bases). This CDR3 spans 14 amino acids. V was trimmed by 9 bases and J by 7 bases, leaving 23 bases between them. Per the germline V gene, CDR1 is SGHNT and CDR2 is YYREEE (reference sequence). Here the CDR3 DNA reads TGTGCCACGGCGACGGGGGACCGGTCTTGGGAGCAGTACTTC. Translated: CATATGDRSWEQYF.

The chain recombines TRBV5-1 with TRBJ2-2; D not certain. The length of the CDR3 is 14 residues. From germline, CDR1 is SGHRS and CDR2 YFSETQ. Trimming cost V 4 bases and J 6 bases, with 13 bases left between them. For the CDR3, the DNA is TGCGCCAGCAGCCCCCCTGCTATGGCCGGGGAGCTGTTTTTT. Its translation: CASSPPAMAGELFF.

The J gene is TRBJ2-7, the V gene TRBV4-1; 9 nucleotides match TRBD1. The CDR3 contains 16 residues. The germline CDR1 and CDR2 sequences are MGHRA and YSYEKL. V lost 4 bases, J lost 4 bases, and 11 bases stayed unmatched. The CDR3 here is CASSRETGQGQYEQYF. The CDR3 nucleotides are TGCGCCAGCAGCCGCGAGACGGGACAGGGTCAGTACGAGCAGTACTTC.

The rearrangement links TRBV7-8 to TRBJ1-5, with a tentative D call TRBD1 (5 bases). CDR1 and CDR2 from the germline V gene are SGHVS and FQNEAQ. This CDR3 comprises 14 residues. Trimming removed 5 bases from V and 11 bases from J, with 19 bases in between. The CDR3 sequence: CASSLLTDRLAQHF. CDR3 sequence (DNA): TGTGCCAGCAGCCTCTTAACCGACAGACTAGCCCAGCATTTT.

The table lists this clone with a few counts. This sequence joins TRBV5-1 and TRBJ2-7; TRBD2 matches 10 bases. Trimming at V came to 4 bases and at J to 8 bases, leaving 9 bases not matched to a gene. Germline CDR1 and CDR2: SGHRS and YFSETQ. The CDR3 spans 14 residues. This CDR3 is CASSLQGTSAQQYF. The DNA of the CDR3 is TGCGCCAGCAGCCTTCAAGGGACTAGCGCCCAGCAGTACTTC.

The gene calls are TRBV4-1 and TRBJ1-5; weak D call: TRBD1 (6 bases). CDR1 and CDR2 (germline): MGHRA, YSYEKL. The CDR3 covers 15 residues. With 5 bases removed from V and 5 bases from J, the gap between germline ends came to 16 bases. The DNA for the CDR3 is TGCGCCAGCAGCTACAGGGTAGGGGACGATCAGCCCCAGCATTTT. This encodes CASSYRVGDDQPQHF.

The V gene is TRBV7-2, the J gene TRBJ1-2, with 7 nucleotides matching TRBD1. The CDR3 loop spans 14 amino acids. Losses at the gene ends were 1 base for V and 5 bases for J; bases not matched to a gene: 4. CDR1 and CDR2 (germline): SGHTA, FQGNSA. The CDR3 here is CASSLGGTAYGYTF. The CDR3, as DNA: TGTGCCAGCAGCTTAGGAGGGACAGCTTATGGCTACACCTTC. The variable domain in full, completed from reference TRBV7-2 and TRBJ1-2, reads GAGVSQSPSNKVTEKGKDVELRCDPISGHTALYWYRQSLGQGLEFLIYFQGNSAPDKSGLPSDRFSAERTGGSVSTLTIQRTQQEDSAVYLCASSLGGTAYGYTFGSGTRLTVV.

The chain uses TRBV4-3 and TRBJ1-6; 7 bases line up with TRBD1. The CDR3 contains 16 residues. With 0 bases clipped from V and 4 bases from J, the junction kept 3 bases outside the gene matches. Germline V lookup: CDR1 LGHNA, CDR2 YSLEER. The CDR3 DNA follows: TGCGCCAGCAGCCAAGAGCCAGGGGGATATAATTCACCCCTCCACTTT. Translated: CASSQEPGGYNSPLHF.

J is TRBJ1-2 and V is TRBV4-3, with a possible D match to TRBD1 (5 bases). V was pared by 0 bases and J by 3 bases, with 17 bases between. This CDR3 region has 17 residues. In germline, CDR1 is LGHNA, CDR2 YSLEER. CDR3: CASSQDWSPRGYYGYTF. The DNA for the CDR3 is TGCGCCAGCAGCCAAGATTGGAGCCCTAGGGGCTACTATGGCTACACCTTC.

This CDR3 is CASSVAGGKNTGELFF. CDR3 DNA: TGTGCCAGCAGCGTTGCCGGGGGAAAGAACACCGGGGAGCTGTTTTTT. This chain uses TRBV9 with TRBJ2-2, with D perhaps matching TRBD2 (6 bases). The germline V gene has CDR1 SGDLS and CDR2 YYNGEE. The V end lost 2 bases, the J end lost 1 base, and 12 bases lay between the germline ends. The CDR3 is 16 amino acids.

The chain couples TRBV5-1 to TRBJ2-3, with 10 bases identical to TRBD2. V was clipped by 0 bases and J by 2 bases; unmatched bases: 3. This CDR3 is built from 16 residues. Germline CDR1 and CDR2: SGHRS and YFSETQ. The CDR3 nucleotides read TGCGCCAGCAGCTTGGGGACTAGCGGCATCACAGATACGCAGTATTTT. This sequence encodes CASSLGTSGITDTQYF.